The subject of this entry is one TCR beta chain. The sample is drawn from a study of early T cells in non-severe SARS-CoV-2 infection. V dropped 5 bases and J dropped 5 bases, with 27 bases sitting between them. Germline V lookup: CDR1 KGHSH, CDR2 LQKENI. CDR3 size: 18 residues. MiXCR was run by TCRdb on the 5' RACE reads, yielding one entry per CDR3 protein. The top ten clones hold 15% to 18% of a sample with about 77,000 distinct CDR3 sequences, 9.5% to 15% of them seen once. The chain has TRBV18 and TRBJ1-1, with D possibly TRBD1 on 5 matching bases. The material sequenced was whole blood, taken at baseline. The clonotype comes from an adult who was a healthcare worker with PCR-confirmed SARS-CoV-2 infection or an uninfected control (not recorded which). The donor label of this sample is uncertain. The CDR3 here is CASSKSFGGINIRTEAFF. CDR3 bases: TGTGCCAGCTCAAAATCATTCGGGGGAATCAACATTAGGACTGAAGCTTTCTTT. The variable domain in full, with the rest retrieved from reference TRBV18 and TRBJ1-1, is NAGVMQNPRHLVRRRGQEARLRCSPMKGHSHVYWYRQLPEEGLKFMVYLQKENIIDESGMPKERFSAEFPKEGPSILRIQQVVRGDSAAYFCASSKSFGGINIRTEAFFGQGTRLTVV.